This T cell receptor beta chain is from a study of blood T cell repertoires in COVID-19. At the level of the study: T cells, B-cell-depleted T cells, or PBMCs supplied cDNA or gDNA.

The CDR3 consists of 13 residues. The ends were cut back, 3 bases at V and 5 bases at J, with 8 bases in the middle. Original processing methods: Amplification of reference gene primers was used by the study to estimate nucleated cell counts. Profiling relied on immunoSEQ multiplex PCR, and the TCRdb table lists in-frame clones only, not all of them. Clone size and V and J calls were adopted from that table, with D and trimming inferred from the DNA. Of about 190,000 clones listed, roughly 80% were seen once; the top ten hold around 12%. The chain carries TRBV12-3 or TRBV12-4 and TRBJ1-5, with D unclear. Material for sequencing was peripheral blood. The clonotype was recovered from a woman in her forties or fifties with acute or convalescent COVID-19. This CDR3 is CASSLAQDQPQHF. The CDR3 nucleotides are TGTGCCAGCAGTTTGGCTCAGGATCAGCCCCAGCATTTT.